This TCR beta chain was found in a study of identical twins (TCRdb year 2016). As for the study more broadly: To test whether fetal clonotypes persist, the study used deep sequencing on TCR alpha and beta repertoires from monozygotic twins, unrelated adults of various ages, and cord blood. Replicate twin experiments were performed at different times using different library preparation protocols to rule out contamination.

Library creation used 5' RACE. Sequenced using an Illumina HiSeq 2000. Template switching introduced a universal primer binding site; the final cDNA contained a unique molecular identifier, enabling accurate counting of TCR cDNA molecules. Specific primers in the conserved constant-segment region were used to synthesize first-strand cDNA for TCR alpha and beta chains. To control for contamination, each cDNA library was double barcoded with a SMART-Mk sample barcode plus Illumina barcodes. TruSeq adapter sequences, together with Illumina sample barcodes, were added in two successive PCR steps. The Illumina HiSeq platform was used with custom primers to sequence TCR alpha and beta cDNA libraries. As for how the authors treated the data: Unique molecular identifiers were extracted from raw reads with MiGEC, and CDR3 positions were determined with MiXCR. For each individual, recombination models were inferred using an EM algorithm with the repgenHMM and IGoR tools. Shared clonotype analysis was performed with the tcR package in R, normalizing sharing by the product of cloneset sizes. To study raw recombination free of thymic and clonal selection effects, out-of-frame nonproductive sequences were analyzed. The public reads were reprocessed in TCRdb via fastp at Q25 and MiXCR, keeping in-frame beta chains. Every entry covers one CDR3 protein and lists the most common genes and DNA from its rows. The V and J calls and clone size come from TCRdb's table, not from the authors' own analysis. The sample yields 200,000 to 250,000 distinct CDR3 sequences; 6% to 7% were counted once. 13% to 15% of the sample is taken by the ten largest.

Reading the germline V gene gives CDR1 SGHVS and CDR2 FNYEAQ. V is reduced by 3 bases and J by 2 bases, leaving a spacing of 11 bases between them. Spanning cysteine to phenylalanine, the CDR3 consists of 14 amino acids. Only the CDR3 region is kept as DNA, spanning 42 bases read in frame from base 1. General conclusions and limits of the study: Compared with coincidental sharing between unrelated individuals, an excess of low generation-probability sequences was observed among out-of-frame TCR alpha sequences shared between twins. Because the same donors could not be followed over many years, the conclusions depended on cross-sectional statistical analysis. In monozygotic twins, out-of-frame TCR alpha sharing was systematically underestimated by recombination models, although the models agreed with sharing between unrelated individuals. Fewer insertions were carried by abundant cord blood beta clonotypes; a weaker similar trend was observed in young adult naive repertoires, while no such trend was observed in memory repertoires. Excess twin sharing in beta out-of-frame sequences was weaker because fewer shared sequences lowered the signal-to-noise ratio. Invariant T cells such as MAIT and iNKT could partly confound zero-insertion analyses, though diverse VJ usage argued against this for most clonotypes.

Only healthy Caucasian donors were included. The twin cohort comprised three pairs of female monozygotic twins, all aged about 18 to 29 years. Positive isolation kits from Invitrogen were used to isolate CD4+ and CD8+ T cell populations. This clonotype was observed a handful of times. Its antigen is currently not known. No base-level quality is on record; no much larger clone is a single base apart. These sequences were also reported in another study, on T cells expressing NK-cell markers. The second paper further reports: Three sorted T-cell subsets (CD3+CD56+NKG2C+, CD3+CD56+NKG2C- and CD3+CD56-NKG2C+) from fewer than 10 donors had their TCR beta-chain repertoires profiled. Among the eight sequenced donors, only one was HCMV-seronegative, while the other seven were HCMV-seropositive. In several experiments an anti-gammadeltaTCR antibody was added to restrict sorting to alphabetaTCR-expressing T cells. For about 6 donors, the dominant CD3+CD56+NKG2C+ clonotypes were among the top 10 CD8+ clonotypes and accounted for about 1.0-7.5% of CD8+ T cells. Those dominant clonotypes were again the most abundant among CD3+CD56-NKG2C+ cells in a handful of donors, at about 25-60.1%. Whether the expanded NKG2C-expressing T cell clones were specific for HCMV antigens remained unclear. Randomly selected healthy volunteers, three men and five women, were used as the eight sequenced donors. HCMV serostatus was determined by detecting HCMV-specific IgG in serum with a commercial ELISA kit. MIGEC was used to demultiplex reads and group reads by UMI, and MiTCR was used to assemble and quantify clonotypes. To exclude erroneous sequences, only TCR cDNA sequences supported by at least two reads were retained. The tcR package was used for downstream repertoire analysis, and clonotypes were matched between fractions using CDR3 nucleotide sequence together with V segment. VDJmatch was used to annotate antigen specificity against VDJdb, with one amino acid substitution in CDR3 permitted.

The sequence was collected from a woman aged 18-35 years in good health. The material sequenced was CD8+ T cells sorted from blood. The chain is made from TRBV7-6 and TRBJ2-7, with a tentative D call of TRBD1 or TRBD2, each matching 5 bases. The CDR3 reads as follows: CASSFEGPPYEQYF. The DNA reads as follows: TGTGCCAGCAGCTTCGAGGGGCCCCCCTACGAGCAGTACTTC.